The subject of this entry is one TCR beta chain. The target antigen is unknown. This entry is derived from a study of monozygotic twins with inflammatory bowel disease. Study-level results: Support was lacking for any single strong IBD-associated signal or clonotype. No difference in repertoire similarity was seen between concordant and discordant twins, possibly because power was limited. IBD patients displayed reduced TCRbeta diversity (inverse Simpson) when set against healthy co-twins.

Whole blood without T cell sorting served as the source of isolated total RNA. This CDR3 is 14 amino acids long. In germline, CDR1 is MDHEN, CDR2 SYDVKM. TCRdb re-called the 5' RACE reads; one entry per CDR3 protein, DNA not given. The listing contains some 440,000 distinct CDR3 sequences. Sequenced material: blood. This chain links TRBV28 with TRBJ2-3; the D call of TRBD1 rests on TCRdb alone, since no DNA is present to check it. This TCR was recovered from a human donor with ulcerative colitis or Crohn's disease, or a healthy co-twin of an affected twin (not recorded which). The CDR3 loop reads CASRDRGGTDTQYF. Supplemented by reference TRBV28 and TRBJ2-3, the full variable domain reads DVKVTQSSRYLVKRTGEKVFLECVQDMDHENMFWYRQDPGLGLRLIYFSYDVKMKEKGDIPEGYSVSREKKERFSLILESASTNQTSMYLCASRDRGGTDTQYFGPGTRLTVL.